These 28 T cell receptor beta chains share one sample of origin, sequenced in a study of T cells in Graves' hyperthyroidism and ophthalmopathy. Using RNA transcripts as the source, TCR beta CDR3 regions were amplified. When the TCR CDR3 underwent first-round RT-PCR, the HTBI primer set was used. TCRdb reprocessed the multiplex PCR reads with MiXCR, giving one entry per CDR3 protein. This table holds 250,000 or so distinct CDR3 sequences, over 12% found once. Input material: blood. The origin of the receptors is a woman aged 50 to 60 with Graves' hyperthyroidism that later progressed to Graves' ophthalmopathy.

This clonotype was picked up many times. The junction departs from the called germline gene at one end, perhaps through a read error. The chain is built from TRBV2 and TRBJ2-1, with TRBD2 matching 15 bases. Germline CDR1 reads SNHLY; CDR2 reads FYNNEI. The CDR3 runs 16 residues. The CDR3 sequence is CASSTGLAGGYNEQLF. DNA of the CDR3: TGTGCCAGCAGTACGGGACTAGCGGGAGGCTACAATGAGCAGCTCTTC.

This clonotype was recorded at least ten times. Here the CDR3 reads CASSQDRRGIRGYTF. The CDR3 coding sequence is TGTGCCAGCAGCCAAGATCGGCGGGGCATTAGGGGCTACACCTTC. The rearrangement joins TRBV3-1 to TRBJ1-2; a weak D match, TRBD1 (5 bases). Germline V gene sequence: CDR1 LGHDT, CDR2 YNNKEL (reference sequence). This CDR3 contains 15 residues. Trimming took 0 bases from V and 8 from J, leaving 16 bases between them. The full variable domain, completed using reference TRBV3-1 and TRBJ1-2, is DTAVSQTPKYLVTQMGNDKSIKCEQNLGHDTMYWYKQDSKKFLKIMFSYNNKELIINETVPNRFSPKSPDKAHLNLHINSLELGDSAVYFCASSQDRRGIRGYTFGSGTRLTVV.

This clonotype has at least ten counts. This chain connects TRBV30 to TRBJ2-7; 9 bases fit TRBD1. Trimming at V came to 0 bases and at J to 6 bases, leaving 6 bases not matched to a gene. Germline V gene sequence: CDR1 GTSNPN, CDR2 SVGIG (reference sequence). The CDR3 spans 14 residues. CDR3: CAWSVRDRVGEQYF. Here the CDR3 DNA reads TGTGCCTGGAGTGTACGGGACAGGGTGGGCGAGCAGTACTTC.

This clonotype was counted many times. This sequence joins TRBV12-3 or TRBV12-4 and TRBJ1-2, with D unclear. There are 13 residues in the CDR3. Trimming shortened V by 4 bases and J by 3 bases, and 9 bases separated the two germline ends. The CDR3 DNA sequence: TGTGCCAGCAGTTATGACCGCTACTATGGCTACACCTTC. Its translation is CASSYDRYYGYTF.

This clonotype has a count of ten or more. The gene calls are TRBV18 and TRBJ2-5; D perhaps matches TRBD2 (6 bases). Germline V gene lookup returns CDR1 KGHSH and CDR2 LQKENI. This CDR3 is 13 amino acids long. Trimming stripped 5 bases from V and 3 bases from J, with 10 bases between. The CDR3 sequence is CASSATSKETQYF. CDR3 coding DNA: TGTGCCAGCTCAGCGACTAGTAAAGAGACCCAGTACTTC.

The chain is built from TRBV11-2 and TRBJ2-7; 7 bases map to TRBD2. Germline V gene sequence: CDR1 SGHAT, CDR2 FQNNGV. J was trimmed by 1 base and V by 8 bases; bases with no gene match: 11. This CDR3 is 15 amino acids long. The DNA of the CDR3 is TGTGCCAGCTCACCAGATAGCGGGCAATCCTACGAGCAGTACTTC. Translated, it gives CASSPDSGQSYEQYF.

The rearrangement uses TRBV4-2 and TRBJ2-7, with 8 bases fitting TRBD1. The germline CDR1 and CDR2 sequences are LGHNA and YNFKEQ. V dropped 4 bases and J dropped 6; count of bases not matched to a gene: 11. This CDR3 contains 15 residues. CDR3 coding DNA: TGTGCCAGCAGCCGTCGACAGGGGTCACCCTCCGAGCAGTACTTC. Its translation: CASSRRQGSPSEQYF.

This clonotype was detected many times. The chain links TRBV12-5 to TRBJ2-3, with 13 nucleotides matching TRBD2. Germline assignment: CDR1 LGHNT and CDR2 FRNRAP. This CDR3 region has 15 residues. J lost 4 bases, V lost 4 bases, and 2 bases had no gene match. CDR3 region: CASGYGLAGADTQYF. In nucleotides, the CDR3 is TGTGCTAGTGGTTACGGACTAGCGGGAGCAGATACGCAGTATTTT.

The chain uses TRBV19 and TRBJ2-5; D ambiguous. This CDR3 has 13 amino acids. V was trimmed by 3 bases and J by 2 bases, leaving 7 bases between them. Germline CDR1 reads LNHDA; CDR2 reads SQIVND (reference sequence). CDR3 in amino acids: CASSIADQETQYF. DNA for the CDR3: TGTGCCAGTAGTATCGCAGATCAAGAGACCCAGTACTTC.

In this sample, this clonotype turned up many times. V is TRBV30 and J is TRBJ2-7; D tentatively fits TRBD1 or TRBD2 (6 bases each). Germline CDR1 reads GTSNPN; CDR2 reads SVGIG (reference sequence). Deletions cut 1 base from V and 5 bases from J, with 15 bases between. The CDR3 totals 14 residues. The DNA for the CDR3 is TGTGCCTGGAGTGGTTACAGGGAGGACCACGAGCAGTACTTC. Protein product: CAWSGYREDHEQYF.

Here the CDR3 DNA reads TGCGCCAGCCCTGAGGATAGCTGGGTGATCTATGGCTACACCTTC. Translated, it gives CASPEDSWVIYGYTF. This chain connects TRBV10-1 to TRBJ1-2; D is ambiguous. V was pared by 8 bases and J by 4 bases, with 20 bases between. This CDR3 spans 15 amino acids. Germline CDR1 reads WNHNN; CDR2 reads SYGVQD (reference sequence).

This clonotype has ten or more counts. V usage is TRBV19 and J usage is TRBJ2-1; 8 nucleotides align to TRBD2. Germline V gives CDR1 LNHDA, CDR2 SQIVND (reference sequence). V was clipped by 6 bases and J by 9 bases; unmatched bases: 16. The CDR3 is 16 amino acids. The CDR3 protein is CASSRKASGRVGEQFF. In nucleotides, the CDR3 is TGTGCCAGTAGCCGCAAAGCCAGCGGGAGAGTGGGTGAGCAGTTCTTC.

This clonotype was counted a few times. This CDR3 reads CASSQAPFRRSYNEQFF. The DNA for the CDR3 is TGCGCCAGCAGCCAGGCTCCTTTTCGCCGCTCCTACAATGAGCAGTTCTTC. The J gene is TRBJ2-1, the V gene TRBV4-1; no reliable D call. The germline gives CDR1 MGHRA, CDR2 YSYEKL. The CDR3 extends over 17 amino acids. The V end lost 3 bases, the J end lost 0 bases, and 15 bases lay between the germline ends.

This clonotype was seen at least ten times. Sequence at one end of the junction differs from germline and may be a read error. This chain links TRBV29-1 with TRBJ2-7, with 9 bases aligning to TRBD2. Germline-derived CDR1 and CDR2 are SQVTM and ANQGSEA. CDR3 length: 13 residues. The CDR3 DNA reads TGCAGCGTTAAAGATAGCGGGAGATACGAGCAGTACTTC. Translation: CSVKDSGRYEQYF.

V gene TRBV5-1 combines with J gene TRBJ2-3; TRBD1 or TRBD2 may be the D gene (5 bases each). Trimming stripped 6 bases from V and 4 bases from J, with 21 bases between. This CDR3 has 16 residues. The germline gives CDR1 SGHRS, CDR2 YFSETQ. For the CDR3, the DNA is TGCGCCAGCAACCCTTTTGGGGACCTCGGCGCAGATACGCAGTATTTT. Amino acid sequence: CASNPFGDLGADTQYF.

The J gene is TRBJ2-5, the V gene TRBV19, with D tentatively TRBD1 or TRBD2 (6 bases each). CDR1 is LNHDA, CDR2 SQIVND, per germline (reference sequence). CDR3 length equals 16 residues. V was pared by 7 bases and J by 5 bases, with 23 bases between. The CDR3 nucleotides are TGTGCCAGTACCTCCCAGACAGGAGGGTTGGCGGAGACCCAGTACTTC. This encodes CASTSQTGGLAETQYF.

As regards this clonotype: A single base separates this from a much larger clone, so it may be a read error. The chain recombines TRBV6-1 with TRBJ2-7, with D perhaps TRBD1 (5 bases). This CDR3 is 14 amino acids long. From germline, CDR1 is MNHNS and CDR2 SASEGT. Deletions cut 11 bases from V and 3 bases from J, with 20 bases between. Here the CDR3 DNA reads TGTGCCGGCAATGAGTTCGGACACCACTACGAGCAGTACTTC. As protein: CAGNEFGHHYEQYF.

This clonotype occurred a few times. The gene calls are TRBV19 and TRBJ1-5, with 9 bases fitting TRBD1. Trimming took 6 bases from V and 7 from J; bases not matched to a gene: 10. Germline V gene sequence: CDR1 LNHDA, CDR2 SQIVND (reference sequence). The CDR3 contains 15 residues. CDR3 region: CASSLEGQGTQPQHF. The CDR3 bases are TGTGCCAGTAGCCTCGAGGGACAGGGTACCCAGCCCCAGCATTTT.

The gene calls are TRBV19 and TRBJ1-1, with D possibly being TRBD1 (5 bases). The CDR3 consists of 13 residues. Trimming removed 6 bases from V and 7 bases from J, with 15 bases in between. The germline gives CDR1 LNHDA, CDR2 SQIVND (reference sequence). The CDR3 nucleotides read TGTGCCAGTAGGCAATTCGTGGGGGATGAAGCTTTCTTT. Protein product: CASRQFVGDEAFF. Supplemented by reference TRBV19 and TRBJ1-1, the full variable domain reads DGGITQSPKYLFRKEGQNVTLSCEQNLNHDAMYWYRQDPGQGLRLIYYSQIVNDFQKGDIAEGYSVSREKKESFPLTVTSAQKNPTAFYLCASRQFVGDEAFFGQGTRLTVV.

This clonotype was recorded at least ten times. The V call is TRBV9, the J call TRBJ2-7; perhaps TRBD2 as D (6 bases). Looked up from germline, CDR1 is SGDLS and CDR2 is YYNGEE. CDR3 length: 15 amino acids. Between the trimmed V and J ends, which lost 0 bases and 4 bases, there was a span of 14 bases. The CDR3, as DNA: TGTGCCAGCAGCGTAGGGGACTTGTACCTTTACGAGCAGTACTTC. Its translation: CASSVGDLYLYEQYF. Full variable domain (outside the CDR3, taken from reference TRBV9 and TRBJ2-7): DSGVTQTPKHLITATGQRVTLRCSPRSGDLSVYWYQQSLDQGLQFLIQYYNGEERAKGNILERFSAQQFPDLHSELNLSSLELGDSALYFCASSVGDLYLYEQYFGPGTRLTVT.

This clonotype was recorded a few times. This chain's CDR3 is CASSQQGANSPLHF. CDR3 sequence (DNA): TGTGCCAGCTCCCAACAGGGGGCTAATTCACCCCTCCACTTT. The chain uses TRBV18 and TRBJ1-6, with 9 bases aligning to TRBD1. Germline assignment: CDR1 KGHSH and CDR2 LQKENI. This CDR3 has 14 amino acids. The V gene end was trimmed by 6 bases and the J gene end by 6 bases; junction bases not matched to a gene: 3.

The chain joins TRBV5-1 to TRBJ1-2; D gene uncertain. Trimming cost V 5 bases and J 4 bases, with 12 bases left between them. The V gene's germline CDR1 is SGHRS and CDR2 YFSETQ. The CDR3 extends over 13 amino acids. CDR3 residues: CASSDTNLYGYTF. CDR3 sequence (DNA): TGCGCCAGCAGTGATACGAACCTCTATGGCTACACCTTC.

The sample holds many counts of this clonotype. The chain joins TRBV6-1 to TRBJ1-6; possible D gene TRBD1, 6 bases. The V end lost 5 bases, the J end lost 10 bases, and 12 bases lay between the germline ends. The germline V gene encodes CDR1 MNHNS and CDR2 SASEGT. The CDR3 length is 13 residues. The CDR3 region is CASSYRGASPLHF. CDR3 in DNA: TGTGCCAGCAGTTATAGGGGGGCATCACCCCTCCACTTT.

A few counts support this clonotype. The chain carries TRBV19 and TRBJ2-5; tentatively, D is TRBD2 (6 bases). The CDR3 sequence is 18 residues long. V lost 6 bases and J 7 bases, leaving 30 bases between the germline ends. The germline V gene has CDR1 LNHDA and CDR2 SQIVND (reference sequence). The CDR3 nucleotides read TGTGCCAGTAGGCCACCGCCATCGCAGGGAGGATTGTTTGCGACCCAGTACTTC. Amino acids: CASRPPPSQGGLFATQYF.

As to this clonotype: A much larger clonotype is one base distant, so this may be a read error. V and J are TRBV5-1 and TRBJ2-3; 8 nucleotides agree with TRBD1. This CDR3 spans 14 amino acids. CDR1 is SGHRS, CDR2 YFSETQ, per germline. V lost 0 bases, J lost 7 bases, and 4 bases stayed unmatched. The DNA of the CDR3 is TGCGCCAGCAGCTTGGAGACAGGGGAAAATACGCAGTATTTT. Amino acids: CASSLETGENTQYF.

This clonotype was observed many times. The chain has TRBV30 and TRBJ1-2; D possibly corresponds to TRBD1 (5 bases). This CDR3 is 15 amino acids long. Germline-derived CDR1 and CDR2 are GTSNPN and SVGIG (reference sequence). The ends were cut back, 2 bases at V and 5 bases at J, with 18 bases in the middle. Written as DNA, the CDR3 is TGTGCCTGGAGTCAGGTTTTTGCAGGGAATTATGGCTACACCTTC. Residues: CAWSQVFAGNYGYTF.

This chain connects TRBV20-1 to TRBJ2-2, with 9 bases identical to TRBD2. The V segment lost 7 bases and the J segment 6 bases; nucleotides outside the gene matches: 18. CDR1 is DFQATT and CDR2 is SNEGSKA in the germline V gene (reference sequence). The CDR3 is 17 residues long. CDR3 nucleotides: TGCAGTGTCAATAGGGGTAGGGCGGGAGGGCCGCCCGGGGAGCTGTTTTTT. Its translation is CSVNRGRAGGPPGELFF.

A remark on this clonotype: The junction differs from germline at one of its ends, possibly a read error. The J gene is TRBJ2-1, the V gene TRBV7-2; D gene uncertain. The CDR3 has 17 residues. In germline, CDR1 is SGHTA, CDR2 FQGNSA. The CDR3 spells CVSSLSLVSRSYNEQFF. In DNA form, the CDR3 reads TGTGTCAGCAGCTTAAGTTTGGTTAGCAGAAGCTACAATGAGCAGTTCTTC.